These 24 T cell receptor beta chains came from one sample sequenced in a study of response to subunit inactivated influenza vaccine. In TCRdb, the RT-PCR reads were re-called with MiXCR into one record per CDR3 protein. The sample has 450,000 to 700,000 distinct CDR3 sequences, around 15% seen once; the top ten hold approximately 12%. The source was PBMCs from blood, collected 11 to 12 days after vaccination. These receptors came from a man aged 45-65 years who received an inactivated influenza vaccine.

The chain is built from TRBV20-1 and TRBJ2-7, with 13 bases aligning to TRBD2. J lost 0 bases, V lost 1 base, and 9 bases had no gene match. The length of the CDR3 is 18 residues. Germline V gives CDR1 DFQATT, CDR2 SNEGSKA (reference sequence). The chain's CDR3 is CSARGRLAGGLSSYEQYF. Here the CDR3 DNA reads TGCAGTGCTAGAGGAAGACTAGCGGGAGGACTGAGCTCCTACGAGCAGTACTTC.

This clonotype was detected a few times. The gene calls are TRBV20-1 and TRBJ1-4, with 7 bases that match TRBD1. Germline assignment: CDR1 DFQATT and CDR2 SNEGSKA (reference sequence). This CDR3 contains 14 residues. Trimming removed 6 bases from V and 3 bases from J; junction bases left unmatched: 7. In DNA form, the CDR3 reads TGCAGTGCCGAAGGACAGGATTCTAATGAAAAACTGTTTTTT. Its translation is CSAEGQDSNEKLFF.

This clonotype turned up a few times. J is TRBJ2-1 and V is TRBV2; 10 bases match TRBD2. The CDR3 contains 15 residues. Germline V CDR1 and CDR2: SNHLY, FYNNEI. Trimming at V came to 5 bases and at J to 4 bases, leaving 5 bases not matched to a gene. In DNA form, the CDR3 reads TGTGCCAGCAGTAGCTGGACTAGCGGATACAATGAGCAGTTCTTC. The encoded protein is CASSSWTSGYNEQFF.

The chain recombines TRBV5-1 with TRBJ1-1; a weak D match, TRBD1 (5 bases). V was pared by 3 bases and J by 5 bases, with 17 bases between. Germline loops: CDR1 SGHRS, CDR2 YFSETQ. The CDR3 runs 15 residues. The CDR3 protein is CASSSNYGGGTEAFF. The CDR3 DNA is TGCGCCAGCAGCTCAAATTACGGGGGAGGAACTGAAGCTTTCTTT.

The V call is TRBV6-2 or TRBV6-3, the J call TRBJ2-3; 14 nucleotides line up with TRBD2. From germline, CDR1 is MNHEY and CDR2 SVGEGT. Trimming took 6 bases from V and 8 from J; bases not matched to a gene: 13. The CDR3 is 17 amino acids. CDR3 loop: CASSPAGLAGGGGTQYF. The DNA for the CDR3 is TGTGCCAGCAGCCCTGCTGGACTAGCGGGAGGAGGGGGTACGCAGTATTTT.

In the case of this clonotype: This may be a read error: a much more frequent sequence differs by one nucleotide. V gene TRBV10-1 combines with J gene TRBJ2-5; 7 bases align to TRBD1. The CDR3 loop spans 18 amino acids. From germline, CDR1 is WNHNN and CDR2 SYGVQD (reference sequence). V shed 0 bases, J shed 5 bases, and the junction held 15 bases outside the gene matches. The DNA of the CDR3 is TGCGCCAGCAGTGAGTCGACCCGGGGTGAGGGGGCCTACGAGACCCAGTACTTC. Encoded protein: CASSESTRGEGAYETQYF.

A remark on this clonotype: Sequence at one end of the junction differs from germline and may be a read error. The rearrangement joins TRBV4-1 to TRBJ2-5; D perhaps matches TRBD2 (5 bases). Germline V gives CDR1 MGHRA, CDR2 YSYEKL. The CDR3 extends over 17 amino acids. The CDR3 coding sequence is TGCGCCATCAGCCAAGATTCGGGAATTTCGTACCAAGAGACCCAGTACTTC. Protein: CAISQDSGISYQETQYF.

This clonotype was seen a few times. The chain uses TRBV12-3 or TRBV12-4 and TRBJ1-5; D call uncertain. The V gene lost 4 bases and the J gene lost 11 bases, with 12 bases spanning the gap. The CDR3 runs 12 residues. The CDR3 DNA is TGTGCCAGCAGTTACGCCGACGGGACCCAGCATTTT. Translated, it gives CASSYADGTQHF.

This chain connects TRBV6-1 to TRBJ2-7; 8 bases map to TRBD1. In germline, CDR1 is MNHNS, CDR2 SASEGT. The CDR3 has 14 residues. Trimming took 6 bases from V and 3 from J; bases not matched to a gene: 7. CDR3 protein: CASRPTGGGYEQYF. CDR3 in DNA: TGTGCCAGCAGACCTACAGGGGGAGGCTACGAGCAGTACTTC.

The gene calls are TRBV3-1 and TRBJ2-1; 13 bases are shared with TRBD2. The CDR3 runs 18 residues. Germline V lookup: CDR1 LGHDT, CDR2 YNNKEL (reference sequence). With V trimmed by 2 bases and J by 10 bases, 14 bases remained unmatched. CDR3 amino acids: CASSQLVRGRTSGGEQFF. CDR3 DNA sequence: TGTGCCAGCAGCCAATTGGTGCGGGGCAGGACTAGCGGGGGAGAGCAGTTCTTC.

The chain has TRBV14 and TRBJ2-5; the D gene is possibly TRBD1 (6 bases). Trimming removed 3 bases at V and 4 bases at J, with 18 bases between. The CDR3 is 16 residues long. Per germline, CDR1 SGHDN and CDR2 FVKESK. In DNA, the CDR3 is TGTGCCAGCAGCCACGCACCAGGGGCGTTCGGAGAGACCCAGTACTTC. Amino acids: CASSHAPGAFGETQYF.

This clonotype was seen more than once but under ten times. V and J are TRBV14 and TRBJ2-7; 9 positions match TRBD1. The CDR3 length is 12 residues. CDR1 is SGHDN and CDR2 is FVKESK in the germline V gene. V was pared by 4 bases and J by 5 bases, with 0 bases of the junction left unmatched. The CDR3 DNA is TGTGCCAGCAGCCGGACAGGGGACGAGCAGTACTTC. Protein sequence: CASSRTGDEQYF.

The chain links TRBV20-1 to TRBJ1-6; 9 positions match TRBD1. Per germline, CDR1 DFQATT and CDR2 SNEGSKA (reference sequence). V was pared by 4 bases and J by 14 bases, with 6 bases of the junction left unmatched. CDR3 length: 12 amino acids. The CDR3 sequence: CSATGQGNALHF. CDR3 nucleotide sequence: TGCAGTGCTACGGGACAGGGTAATGCCCTCCACTTT.

The V gene is TRBV7-2, the J gene TRBJ2-2; 10 bases align to TRBD1. V gave up 5 bases and J gave up 6 bases; unmatched junction bases: 9. Germline V gene sequence: CDR1 SGHTA, CDR2 FQGNSA. This CDR3 has 16 residues. In nucleotides, the CDR3 is TGTGCCAGCAGCCCCGGAGGGACAGGGGCTGCCGGGGAGCTGTTTTTT. Its translation is CASSPGGTGAAGELFF.

This clonotype was seen at least ten times. The V call is TRBV12-3 or TRBV12-4, the J call TRBJ2-5; maybe TRBD2 (6 bases). Between the trimmed V and J ends, which lost 9 bases and 5 bases, there was a span of 13 bases. The CDR3 contains 12 residues. In nucleotides, the CDR3 is TGTGCCAGTCCACTAGCTTGGGAGACCCAGTACTTC. Its protein product is CASPLAWETQYF.

The chain recombines TRBV7-6 with TRBJ2-3; 14 bases agree with TRBD2. This CDR3 contains 17 residues. The J segment lost 5 bases and the V segment lost 8 bases, leaving 12 bases of the junction unmatched. From germline, CDR1 is SGHVS and CDR2 FNYEAQ. CDR3 bases: TGTGCCAGCCGCCAGAGCGGGACTAGCGGGAGAGGAGATACGCAGTATTTT. Its translation is CASRQSGTSGRGDTQYF.

This clonotype was picked up a small number of times. The chain joins TRBV7-6 to TRBJ2-3; 13 bases agree with TRBD2. Germline assignment: CDR1 SGHVS and CDR2 FNYEAQ. The CDR3 extends over 16 amino acids. V lost 2 bases and J lost 9; bases outside the gene matches: 8. CDR3 DNA: TGTGCCAGCAGCTTAAGACTAGCGGGAGGAGGTGGCACGCAGTATTTT. It codes for CASSLRLAGGGGTQYF.

This clonotype was counted a few times. V is TRBV11-2 and J is TRBJ1-5; possibly TRBD1 for D (5 bases). Trimming shortened V by 3 bases and J by 2 bases, and 23 bases separated the two germline ends. Germline V gene sequence: CDR1 SGHAT, CDR2 FQNNGV. The CDR3 contains 19 residues. Written as DNA, the CDR3 is TGTGCCAGCAGCTTCTTTCCGTTGGGGAGTTGGGACGGCAATCAGCCCCAGCATTTT. This gives the protein CASSFFPLGSWDGNQPQHF. The whole variable domain, filled in from reference TRBV11-2 and TRBJ1-5, reads EAGVAQSPRYKIIEKRQSVAFWCNPISGHATLYWYQQILGQGPKLLIQFQNNGVVDDSQLPKDRFSAERLKGVDSTLKIQPAKLEDSAVYLCASSFFPLGSWDGNQPQHFGDGTRLSIL.

This clonotype occurred a few times. The gene calls are TRBV27 and TRBJ2-1, with 7 bases aligning to TRBD1. The germline CDR1 and CDR2 sequences are MNHEY and SMNVEV (reference sequence). The CDR3 is made up of 17 amino acids. Trimming took 7 bases from V and 9 from J; bases not matched to a gene: 21. The CDR3 sequence is CASTRRIRTGLSSEQFF. CDR3 nucleotide sequence: TGTGCCAGCACCCGCCGGATCCGGACAGGATTGTCGAGTGAGCAGTTCTTC.

This clonotype was observed a handful of times. The chain is built from TRBV18 and TRBJ2-1, with TRBD2 matching 10 bases. CDR3 size: 14 residues. CDR1 KGHSH and CDR2 LQKENI come from the germline V gene. Trimming at V came to 3 bases and at J to 9 bases, leaving 5 bases not matched to a gene. The CDR3 reads CASSPQREGPEQFF. The CDR3 DNA is TGTGCCAGCTCACCCCAGCGGGAGGGCCCTGAGCAGTTCTTC.

The chain uses TRBV3-1 and TRBJ1-1; D uncertain. Deletions cut 2 bases from V and 4 bases from J, with 8 bases between. Germline CDR1 is LGHDT and CDR2 is YNNKEL (reference sequence). The CDR3 consists of 13 residues. The DNA for the CDR3 is TGTGCCAGCAGCCAAAGGGCAGCCACTGAAGCTTTCTTT. This translates into CASSQRAATEAFF.

This sequence joins TRBV5-1 and TRBJ2-1; D ambiguous. The CDR3 runs 15 residues. Germline CDR1 is SGHRS and CDR2 is YFSETQ. Between the trimmed V and J ends, which lost 4 bases and 0 bases, there was a span of 11 bases. The CDR3 spells CASSTTRSSYNEQFF. DNA for the CDR3: TGCGCCAGCAGCACGACACGGAGCTCCTACAATGAGCAGTTCTTC.

In its sample, this clonotype was seen a few times. The J gene is TRBJ1-2, the V gene TRBV29-1, with 7 bases lining up with TRBD1. V dropped 6 bases and J dropped 4; count of bases not matched to a gene: 11. The CDR3 runs 14 residues. Germline values: CDR1 SQVTM, CDR2 ANQGSEA. This CDR3 is CSVSEGADGYGYTF. CDR3 nucleotide sequence: TGCAGCGTCTCTGAGGGGGCGGATGGCTATGGCTACACCTTC.

The sample holds a few counts of this clonotype. V usage is TRBV28 and J usage is TRBJ2-5; 12 bases fit TRBD2. In germline, CDR1 is MDHEN, CDR2 SYDVKM. The CDR3 loop spans 18 amino acids. V was clipped by 3 bases and J by 2 bases; unmatched bases: 10. CDR3 region: CASSFDPSGGAVQETQYF. The CDR3 region has the DNA TGTGCCAGCAGTTTTGATCCTAGCGGGGGGGCCGTACAAGAGACCCAGTACTTC.